This T cell receptor (beta chain) was profiled in a study of cytomegalovirus exposure and HLA in healthy donors. Primers included in the PCR were 60 Vbeta and 13 Jbeta primers. Some clones are missing from TCRdb's copy, which holds only in-frame ones; the method was immunoSEQ multiplex PCR. Of 150,000 or so clones in the sample, 75% to 85% are singletons; the top ten hold about 5.6%. From germline, CDR1 is LNHDA and CDR2 SQIVND (reference sequence). The CDR3 totals 14 residues. Trimming removed 7 bases from V and 0 bases from J; junction bases left unmatched: 5. The source material was PBMCs. The receptor was isolated from a woman aged 40 to 49 in good health and CMV-seropositive. The chain has TRBV19 and TRBJ1-1; 7 bases align to TRBD1. CDR3 sequence: CASIPGQMNTEAFF. The CDR3 DNA is TGTGCCAGTATTCCGGGACAGATGAACACTGAAGCTTTCTTT.